This TCR beta chain comes out of a study of blood T cell repertoires in COVID-19. Turning to the study itself: Sites in the United States, Italy and Spain provided acute and convalescent COVID-19 samples. Nucleic acid was either cDNA or gDNA, and it came from T cells, B-cell-depleted T cells, or PBMCs.

Germline V CDR1 and CDR2: MNHEY, SVGAGI. Between the trimmed V and J ends, which lost 4 bases and 1 base, there was a span of 10 bases. This CDR3 comprises 14 residues. Authors' analysis steps: Quantification of nucleated cells was approximated via reference gene primer amplification. Measured with immunoSEQ multiplex PCR; TCRdb has only the in-frame clones, and not every one. The DNA was the basis for D and trimming; V, J and clone size are from that table. The sample comprises 65,000 to 75,000 clones, roughly nine tenths of which are singletons, and just under 4.5% rests with the top ten. The rearrangement links TRBV6-5 to TRBJ2-5, with D possibly being TRBD2 (6 bases). Sequenced sample: peripheral blood. The clonotype originates from a man aged 45-65 years with active COVID-19. The CDR3 region is CASSFQTSQETQYF. CDR3 nucleotide sequence: TGTGCCAGCAGTTTCCAGACTAGCCAAGAGACCCAGTACTTC.